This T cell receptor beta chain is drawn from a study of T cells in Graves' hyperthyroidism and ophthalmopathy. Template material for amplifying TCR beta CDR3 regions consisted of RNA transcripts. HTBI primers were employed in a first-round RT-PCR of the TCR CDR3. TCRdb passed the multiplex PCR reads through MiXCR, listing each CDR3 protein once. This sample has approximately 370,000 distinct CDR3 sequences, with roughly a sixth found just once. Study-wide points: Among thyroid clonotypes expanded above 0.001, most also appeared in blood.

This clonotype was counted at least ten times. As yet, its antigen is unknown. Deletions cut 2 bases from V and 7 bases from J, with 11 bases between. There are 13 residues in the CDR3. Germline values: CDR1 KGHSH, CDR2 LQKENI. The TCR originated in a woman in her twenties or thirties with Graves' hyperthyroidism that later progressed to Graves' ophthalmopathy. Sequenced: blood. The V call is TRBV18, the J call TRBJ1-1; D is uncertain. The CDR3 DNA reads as TGTGCCAGCTCACCAGGGCAGCGAATTGAAGCTTTCTTT. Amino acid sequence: CASSPGQRIEAFF.